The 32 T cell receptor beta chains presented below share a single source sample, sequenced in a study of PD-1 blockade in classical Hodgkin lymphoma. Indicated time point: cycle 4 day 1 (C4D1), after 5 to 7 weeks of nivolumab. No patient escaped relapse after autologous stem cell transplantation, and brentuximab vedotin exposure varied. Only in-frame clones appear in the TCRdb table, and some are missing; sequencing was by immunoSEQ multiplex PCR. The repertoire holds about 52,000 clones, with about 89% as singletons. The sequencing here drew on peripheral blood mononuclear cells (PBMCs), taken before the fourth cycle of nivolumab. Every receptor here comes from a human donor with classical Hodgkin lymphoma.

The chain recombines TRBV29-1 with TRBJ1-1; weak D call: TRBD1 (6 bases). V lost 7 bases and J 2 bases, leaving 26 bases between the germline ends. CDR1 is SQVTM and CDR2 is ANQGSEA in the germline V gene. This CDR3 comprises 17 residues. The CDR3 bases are TGCAGCGCGGGGATCGGGGGCAGGGGCCGAATTAACACTGAAGCTTTCTTT. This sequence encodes CSAGIGGRGRINTEAFF.

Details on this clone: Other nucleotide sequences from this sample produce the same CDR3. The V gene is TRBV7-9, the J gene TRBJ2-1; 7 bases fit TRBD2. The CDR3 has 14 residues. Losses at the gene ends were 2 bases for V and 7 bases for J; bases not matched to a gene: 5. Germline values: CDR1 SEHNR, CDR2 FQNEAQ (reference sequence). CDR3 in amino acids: CASSLSGTTNEQFF. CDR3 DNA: TGTGCCAGCAGCTTATCAGGGACTACTAATGAGCAGTTCTTC. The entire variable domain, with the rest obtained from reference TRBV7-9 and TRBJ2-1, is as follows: DTGVSQNPRHKITKRGQNVTFRCDPISEHNRLYWYRQTLGQGPEFLTYFQNEAQLEKSRLLSDRFSAERPKGSFSTLEIQRTEQGDSAMYLCASSLSGTTNEQFFGPGTRLTVL.

The CDR3 DNA is TGTGCCAGTAGTATGGCGTCCAGAAGCAATCAGCCCCAGCATTTT. The encoded protein is CASSMASRSNQPQHF. The chain links TRBV19 to TRBJ1-5; D is ambiguous. The CDR3 runs 15 residues. CDR1 and CDR2 (germline): LNHDA, SQIVND (reference sequence). The V end was cut by 3 bases, the J end by 1 base, with 10 bases between.

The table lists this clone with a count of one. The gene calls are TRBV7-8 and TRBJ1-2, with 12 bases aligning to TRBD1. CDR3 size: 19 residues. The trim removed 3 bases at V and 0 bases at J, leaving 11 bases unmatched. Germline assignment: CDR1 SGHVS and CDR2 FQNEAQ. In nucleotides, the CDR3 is TGTGCCAGCAGCTTCGCAGCGGGACAGGGGGCAGTCACTAACTATGGCTACACCTTC. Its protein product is CASSFAAGQGAVTNYGYTF.

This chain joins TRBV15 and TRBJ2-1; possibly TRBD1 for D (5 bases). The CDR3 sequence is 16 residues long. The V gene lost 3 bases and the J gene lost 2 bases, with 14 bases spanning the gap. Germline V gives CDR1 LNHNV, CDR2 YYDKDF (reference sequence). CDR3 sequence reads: CATSRRQRATYNEQFF. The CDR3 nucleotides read TGTGCCACCAGCAGGAGACAGAGAGCAACCTACAATGAGCAGTTCTTC.

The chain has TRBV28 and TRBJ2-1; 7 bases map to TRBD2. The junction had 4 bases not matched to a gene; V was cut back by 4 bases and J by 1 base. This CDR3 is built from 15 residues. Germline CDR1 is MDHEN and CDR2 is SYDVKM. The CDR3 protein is CASSSYSGSYNEQFF. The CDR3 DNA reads TGTGCCAGCAGTTCGTATAGCGGGTCCTACAATGAGCAGTTCTTC.

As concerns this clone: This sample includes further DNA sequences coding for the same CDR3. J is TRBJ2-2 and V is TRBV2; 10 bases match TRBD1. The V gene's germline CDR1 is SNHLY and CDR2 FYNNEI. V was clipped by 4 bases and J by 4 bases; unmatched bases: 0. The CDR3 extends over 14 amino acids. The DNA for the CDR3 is TGTGCCAGCAGTGGACAGGGGGCCACCGGGGAGCTGTTTTTT. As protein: CASSGQGATGELFF.

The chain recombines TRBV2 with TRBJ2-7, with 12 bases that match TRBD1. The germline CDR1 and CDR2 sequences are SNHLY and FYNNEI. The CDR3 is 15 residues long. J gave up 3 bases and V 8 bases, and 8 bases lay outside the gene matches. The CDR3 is CASHRDRGLGYEQYF. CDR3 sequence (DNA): TGTGCCAGCCATCGGGACAGGGGGCTAGGCTACGAGCAGTACTTC. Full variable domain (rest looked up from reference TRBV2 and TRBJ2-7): EPEVTQTPSHQVTQMGQEVILRCVPISNHLYFYWYRQILGQKVEFLVSFYNNEISEKSEIFDDQFSVERPDGSNFTLKIRSTKLEDSAMYFCASHRDRGLGYEQYFGPGTRLTVT.

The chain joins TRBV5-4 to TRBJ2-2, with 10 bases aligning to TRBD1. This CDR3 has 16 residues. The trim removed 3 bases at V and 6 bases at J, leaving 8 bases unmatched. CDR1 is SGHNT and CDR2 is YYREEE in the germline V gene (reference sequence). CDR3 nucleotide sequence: TGTGCCAGCAGCTCCACCGGGACAGGGGTCCCCGGGGAGCTGTTTTTT. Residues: CASSSTGTGVPGELFF. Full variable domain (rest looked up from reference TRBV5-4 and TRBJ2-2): ETGVTQSPTHLIKTRGQQVTLRCSSQSGHNTVSWYQQALGQGPQFIFQYYREEENGRGNFPPRFSGLQFPNYSSELNVNALELDDSALYLCASSSTGTGVPGELFFGEGSRLTVL.

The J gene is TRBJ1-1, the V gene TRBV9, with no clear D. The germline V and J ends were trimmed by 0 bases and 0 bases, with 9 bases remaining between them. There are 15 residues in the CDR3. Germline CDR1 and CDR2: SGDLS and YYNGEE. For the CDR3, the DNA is TGTGCCAGCAGCGTAGGGGAGGTTTTGAACACTGAAGCTTTCTTT. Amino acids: CASSVGEVLNTEAFF.

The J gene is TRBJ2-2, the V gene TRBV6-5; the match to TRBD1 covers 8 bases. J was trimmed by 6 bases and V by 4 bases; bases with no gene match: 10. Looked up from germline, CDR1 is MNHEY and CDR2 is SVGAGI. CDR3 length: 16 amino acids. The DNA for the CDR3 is TGTGCCAGCAGTTTGGGGACAGGCCCTGGGGCCGGGGAGCTGTTTTTT. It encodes CASSLGTGPGAGELFF.

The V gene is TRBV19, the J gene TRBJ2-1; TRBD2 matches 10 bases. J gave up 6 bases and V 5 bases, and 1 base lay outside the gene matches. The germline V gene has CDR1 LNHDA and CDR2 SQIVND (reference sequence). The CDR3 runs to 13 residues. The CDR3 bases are TGTGCCAGTAGTGGGACTAGCGTCAATGAGCAGTTCTTC. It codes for CASSGTSVNEQFF.

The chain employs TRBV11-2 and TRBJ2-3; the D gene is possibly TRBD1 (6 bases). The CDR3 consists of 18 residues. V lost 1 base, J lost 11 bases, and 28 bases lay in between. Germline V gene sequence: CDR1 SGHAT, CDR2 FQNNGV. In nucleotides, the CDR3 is TGTGCCAGCAGCTTAGTTCAGACAGGCCGAACTTGGGGGCAGGGGCAGTATTTT. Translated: CASSLVQTGRTWGQGQYF.

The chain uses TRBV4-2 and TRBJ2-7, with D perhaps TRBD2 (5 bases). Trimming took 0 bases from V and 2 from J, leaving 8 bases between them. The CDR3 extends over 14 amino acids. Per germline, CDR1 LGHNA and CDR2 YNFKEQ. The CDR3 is CASSQEGGPYEQYF. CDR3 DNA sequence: TGTGCCAGCAGCCAAGAAGGCGGGCCCTACGAGCAGTACTTC.

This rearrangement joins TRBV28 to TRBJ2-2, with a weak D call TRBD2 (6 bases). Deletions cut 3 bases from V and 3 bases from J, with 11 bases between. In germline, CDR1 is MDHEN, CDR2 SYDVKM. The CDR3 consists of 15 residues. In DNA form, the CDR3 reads TGTGCCAGCAGTTTTGGACTAAATTACACCGGGGAGCTGTTTTTT. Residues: CASSFGLNYTGELFF.

The DNA for the CDR3 is TGTGCCAGCAGCTTAGTTCGAGGGGAGCAGTACTTC. Translation: CASSLVRGEQYF. The chain has TRBV11-2 and TRBJ2-7; tentatively, D is TRBD2 (5 bases). V was cut by 1 base and J by 7 bases, with 8 bases left in between. This CDR3 region has 12 residues. Germline V gene sequence: CDR1 SGHAT, CDR2 FQNNGV.

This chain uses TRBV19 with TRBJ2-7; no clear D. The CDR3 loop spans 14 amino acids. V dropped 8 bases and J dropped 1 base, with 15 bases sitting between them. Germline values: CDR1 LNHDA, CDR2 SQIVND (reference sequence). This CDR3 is CASSDRFTSYEQYF. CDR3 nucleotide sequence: TGTGCCAGTTCCGACCGCTTTACATCCTACGAGCAGTACTTC.

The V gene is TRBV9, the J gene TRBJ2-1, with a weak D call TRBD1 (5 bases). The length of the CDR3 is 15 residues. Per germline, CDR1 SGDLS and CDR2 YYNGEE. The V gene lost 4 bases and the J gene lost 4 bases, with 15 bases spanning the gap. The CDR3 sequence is CASSPFGHSYNEQFF. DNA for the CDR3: TGTGCCAGCAGCCCATTCGGACACTCATACAATGAGCAGTTCTTC.

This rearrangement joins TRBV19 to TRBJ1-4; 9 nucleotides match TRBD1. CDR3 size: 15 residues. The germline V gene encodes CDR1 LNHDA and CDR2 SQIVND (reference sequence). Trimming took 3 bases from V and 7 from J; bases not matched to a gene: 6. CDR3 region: CASSILGQGTEKLFF. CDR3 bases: TGTGCCAGTAGTATCTTGGGACAGGGTACTGAAAAACTGTTTTTT.

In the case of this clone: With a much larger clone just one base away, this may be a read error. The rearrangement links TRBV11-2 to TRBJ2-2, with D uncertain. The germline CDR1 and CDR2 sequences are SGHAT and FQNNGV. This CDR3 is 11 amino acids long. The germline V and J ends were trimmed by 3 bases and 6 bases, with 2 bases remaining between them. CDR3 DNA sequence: TGTGCCAGCAGCTTTCCCGGGGAGCTGTTTTTT. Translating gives CASSFPGELFF. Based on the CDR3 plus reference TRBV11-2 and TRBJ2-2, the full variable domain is EAGVAQSPRYKIIEKRQSVAFWCNPISGHATLYWYQQILGQGPKLLIQFQNNGVVDDSQLPKDRFSAERLKGVDSTLKIQPAKLEDSAVYLCASSFPGELFFGEGSRLTVL.

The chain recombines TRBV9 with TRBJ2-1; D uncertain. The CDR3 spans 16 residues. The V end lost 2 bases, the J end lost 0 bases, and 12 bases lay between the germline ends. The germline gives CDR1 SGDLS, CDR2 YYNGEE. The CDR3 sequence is CASSVGRSHSYNEQFF. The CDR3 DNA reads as TGTGCCAGCAGCGTGGGCAGGAGCCACTCCTACAATGAGCAGTTCTTC.

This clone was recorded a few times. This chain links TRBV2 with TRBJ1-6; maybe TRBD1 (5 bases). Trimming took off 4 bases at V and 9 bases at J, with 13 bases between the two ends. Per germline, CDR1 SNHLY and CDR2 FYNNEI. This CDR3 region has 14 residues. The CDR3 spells CASSGRDRASPLHF. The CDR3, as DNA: TGTGCCAGCAGTGGCAGGGACCGGGCTTCACCCCTCCACTTT. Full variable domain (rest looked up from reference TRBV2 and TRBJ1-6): EPEVTQTPSHQVTQMGQEVILRCVPISNHLYFYWYRQILGQKVEFLVSFYNNEISEKSEIFDDQFSVERPDGSNFTLKIRSTKLEDSAMYFCASSGRDRASPLHFGNGTRLTVT.

CDR3 bases: TGTGCCAGTAGTATAGTAGGGCCGGACACTGAAGCTTTCTTT. Its protein is CASSIVGPDTEAFF. The rearrangement joins TRBV19 to TRBJ1-1, with unresolved D. Trimming cost V 1 base and J 3 bases, with 9 bases left between them. The length of the CDR3 is 14 residues. Per the germline V gene, CDR1 is LNHDA and CDR2 is SQIVND (reference sequence).

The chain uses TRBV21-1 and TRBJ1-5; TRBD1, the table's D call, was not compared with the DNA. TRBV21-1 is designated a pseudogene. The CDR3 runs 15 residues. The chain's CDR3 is CASSKIGGHNQPQHF. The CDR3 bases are TGTGCCAGCAGCAAAATAGGGGGACACAATCAGCCCCAGCATTTT.

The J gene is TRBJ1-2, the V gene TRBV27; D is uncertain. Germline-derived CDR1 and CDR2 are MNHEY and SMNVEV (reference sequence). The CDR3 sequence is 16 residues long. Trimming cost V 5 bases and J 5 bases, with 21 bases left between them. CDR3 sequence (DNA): TGTGCCAGCAGTCCAGGACCTTCCCCCTCTATTTATGGCTACACCTTC. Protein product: CASSPGPSPSIYGYTF.

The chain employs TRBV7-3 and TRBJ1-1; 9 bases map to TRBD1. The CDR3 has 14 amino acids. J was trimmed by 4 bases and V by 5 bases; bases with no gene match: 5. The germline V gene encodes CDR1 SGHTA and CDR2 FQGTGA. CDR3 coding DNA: TGTGCCAGCAGCACCGGGACAGGGCCCACTGAAGCTTTCTTT. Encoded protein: CASSTGTGPTEAFF.

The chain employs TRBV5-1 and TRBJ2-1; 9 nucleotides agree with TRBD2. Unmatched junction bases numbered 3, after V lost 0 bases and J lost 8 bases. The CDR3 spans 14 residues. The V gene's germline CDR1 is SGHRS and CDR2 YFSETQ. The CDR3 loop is CASSLGGLAYEQFF. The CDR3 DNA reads TGCGCCAGCAGCTTGGGGGGACTAGCTTATGAGCAGTTCTTC.

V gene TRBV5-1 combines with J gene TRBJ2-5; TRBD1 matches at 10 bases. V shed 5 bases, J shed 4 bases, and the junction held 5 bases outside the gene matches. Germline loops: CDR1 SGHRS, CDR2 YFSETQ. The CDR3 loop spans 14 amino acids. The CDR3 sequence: CASSPGTGAETQYF. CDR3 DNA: TGCGCCAGCAGTCCCGGGACAGGGGCAGAGACCCAGTACTTC.

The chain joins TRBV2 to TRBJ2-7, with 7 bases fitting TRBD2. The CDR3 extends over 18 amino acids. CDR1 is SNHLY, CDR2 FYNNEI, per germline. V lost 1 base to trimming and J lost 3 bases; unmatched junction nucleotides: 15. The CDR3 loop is CASSEGVSLASGNYEQYF. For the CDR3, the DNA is TGTGCCAGCAGTGAAGGGGTGTCGTTGGCTAGCGGAAACTACGAGCAGTACTTC.

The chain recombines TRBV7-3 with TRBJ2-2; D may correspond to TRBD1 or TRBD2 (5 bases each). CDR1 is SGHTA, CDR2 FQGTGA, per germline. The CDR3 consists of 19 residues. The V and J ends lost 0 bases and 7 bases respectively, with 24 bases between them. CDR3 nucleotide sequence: TGTGCCAGCAGCTTAACCTTCGTCCATACCTGGGGGTGGAACGGGGAGCTGTTTTTT. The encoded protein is CASSLTFVHTWGWNGELFF.

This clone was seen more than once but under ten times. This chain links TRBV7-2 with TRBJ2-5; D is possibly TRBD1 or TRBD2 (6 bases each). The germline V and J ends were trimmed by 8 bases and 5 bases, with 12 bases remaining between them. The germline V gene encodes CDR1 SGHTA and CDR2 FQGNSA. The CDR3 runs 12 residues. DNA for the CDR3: TGTGCCAGCGGAAGAGGGGGGGAGACCCAGTACTTC. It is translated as CASGRGGETQYF.

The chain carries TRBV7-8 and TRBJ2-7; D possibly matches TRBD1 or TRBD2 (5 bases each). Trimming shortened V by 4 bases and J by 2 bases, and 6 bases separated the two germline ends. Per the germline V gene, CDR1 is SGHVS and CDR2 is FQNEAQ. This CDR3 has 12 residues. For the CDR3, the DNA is TGTGCCAGCAGCTCGGGGCCCTACGAGCAGTACTTC. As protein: CASSSGPYEQYF.